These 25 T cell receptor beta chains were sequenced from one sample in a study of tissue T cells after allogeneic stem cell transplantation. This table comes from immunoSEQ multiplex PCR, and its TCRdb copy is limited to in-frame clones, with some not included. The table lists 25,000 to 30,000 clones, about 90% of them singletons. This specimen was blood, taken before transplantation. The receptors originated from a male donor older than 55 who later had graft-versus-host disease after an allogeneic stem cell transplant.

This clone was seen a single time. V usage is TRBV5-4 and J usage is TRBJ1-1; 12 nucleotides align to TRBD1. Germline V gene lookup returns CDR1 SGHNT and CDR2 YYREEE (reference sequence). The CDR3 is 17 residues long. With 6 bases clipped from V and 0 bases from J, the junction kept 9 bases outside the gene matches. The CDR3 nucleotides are TGTGCCAGCAATGAAGGGACAGGGGGCTACGTGAACACTGAAGCTTTCTTT. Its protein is CASNEGTGGYVNTEAFF.

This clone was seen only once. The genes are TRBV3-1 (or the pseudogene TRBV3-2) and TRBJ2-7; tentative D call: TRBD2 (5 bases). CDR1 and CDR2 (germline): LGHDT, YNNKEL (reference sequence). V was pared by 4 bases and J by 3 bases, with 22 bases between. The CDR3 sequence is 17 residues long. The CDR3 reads CASSLNRASRYHYEQYF. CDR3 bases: TGTGCCAGCAGCCTCAATCGGGCTAGCAGATACCACTACGAGCAGTACTTC.

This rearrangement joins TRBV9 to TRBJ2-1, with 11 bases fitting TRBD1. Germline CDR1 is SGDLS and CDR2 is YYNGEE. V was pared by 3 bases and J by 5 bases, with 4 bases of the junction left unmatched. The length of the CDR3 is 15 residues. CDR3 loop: CASSAGQGENNEQFF. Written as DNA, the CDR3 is TGTGCCAGCAGCGCGGGACAGGGGGAGAACAATGAGCAGTTCTTC.

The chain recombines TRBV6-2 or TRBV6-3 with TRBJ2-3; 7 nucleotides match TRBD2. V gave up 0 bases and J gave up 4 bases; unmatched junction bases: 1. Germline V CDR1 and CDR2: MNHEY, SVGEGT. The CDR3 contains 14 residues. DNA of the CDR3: TGTGCCAGCAGTTACTCTAGCGGGCCAGATACGCAGTATTTT. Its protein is CASSYSSGPDTQYF.

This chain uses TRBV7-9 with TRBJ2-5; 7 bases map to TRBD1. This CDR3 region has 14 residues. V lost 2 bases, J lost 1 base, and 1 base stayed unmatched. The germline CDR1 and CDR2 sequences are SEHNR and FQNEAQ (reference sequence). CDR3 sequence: CASSLRTGQETQYF. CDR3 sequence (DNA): TGTGCCAGCAGCTTAAGGACAGGCCAAGAGACCCAGTACTTC.

In nucleotides, the CDR3 is TGTGCCAGCTCACCAACGCAACTAGCGGGACAGGAGCAGTTCTTC. Residues: CASSPTQLAGQEQFF. This chain joins TRBV18 and TRBJ2-1, with 10 bases fitting TRBD2. Germline loops: CDR1 KGHSH, CDR2 LQKENI. This CDR3 contains 15 residues. The junction had 8 bases not matched to a gene; V was cut back by 2 bases and J by 10 bases.

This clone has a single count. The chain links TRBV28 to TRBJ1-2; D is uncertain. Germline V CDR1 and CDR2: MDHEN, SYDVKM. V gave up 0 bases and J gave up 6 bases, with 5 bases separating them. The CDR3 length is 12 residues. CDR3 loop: CASSLWRDGYTF. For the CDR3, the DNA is TGTGCCAGCAGTTTATGGAGGGATGGCTACACCTTC.

The CDR3: CASSLRPETQYF. CDR3 bases: TGTGCCAGCAGCTTACGTCCGGAGACCCAGTACTTC. The chain joins TRBV5-4 to TRBJ2-5; unclear D gene. V was clipped by 2 bases and J by 5 bases, with 7 bases between them. The CDR3 is 12 residues long. Germline V CDR1 and CDR2: SGHNT, YYREEE (reference sequence).

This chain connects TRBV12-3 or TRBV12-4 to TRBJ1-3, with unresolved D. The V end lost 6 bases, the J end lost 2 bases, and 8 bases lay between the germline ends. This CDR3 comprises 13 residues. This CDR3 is CASSVQAGNTIYF. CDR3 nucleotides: TGTGCCAGCAGCGTGCAAGCTGGAAACACCATATATTTT.

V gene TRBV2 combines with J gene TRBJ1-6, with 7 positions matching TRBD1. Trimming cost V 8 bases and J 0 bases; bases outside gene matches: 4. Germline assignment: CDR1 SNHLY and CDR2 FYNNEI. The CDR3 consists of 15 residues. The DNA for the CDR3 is TGTGCCAGCCGGGGACAGAGCTCCTATAATTCACCCCTCCACTTT. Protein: CASRGQSSYNSPLHF.

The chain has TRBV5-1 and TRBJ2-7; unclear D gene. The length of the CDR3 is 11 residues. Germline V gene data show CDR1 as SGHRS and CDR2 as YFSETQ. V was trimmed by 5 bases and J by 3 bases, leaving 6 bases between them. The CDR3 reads CASRSYYEQYF. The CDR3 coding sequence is TGCGCCAGCAGATCCTACTACGAGCAGTACTTC.

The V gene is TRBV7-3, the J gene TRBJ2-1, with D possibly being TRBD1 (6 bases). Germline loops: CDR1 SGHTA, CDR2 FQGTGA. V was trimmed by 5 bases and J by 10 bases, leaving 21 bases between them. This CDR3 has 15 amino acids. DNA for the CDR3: TGTGCCAGCAGCCCCGGGACACCGCTTTCCTTCGAGCAGTTCTTC. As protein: CASSPGTPLSFEQFF.

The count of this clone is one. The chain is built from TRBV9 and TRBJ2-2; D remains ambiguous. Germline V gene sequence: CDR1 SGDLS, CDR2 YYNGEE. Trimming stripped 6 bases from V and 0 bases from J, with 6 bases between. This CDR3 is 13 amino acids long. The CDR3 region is CASNPANTGELFF. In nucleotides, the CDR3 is TGTGCCAGCAACCCGGCGAACACCGGGGAGCTGTTTTTT. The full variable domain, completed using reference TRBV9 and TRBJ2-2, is DSGVTQTPKHLITATGQRVTLRCSPRSGDLSVYWYQQSLDQGLQFLIQYYNGEERAKGNILERFSAQQFPDLHSELNLSSLELGDSALYFCASNPANTGELFFGEGSRLTVL.

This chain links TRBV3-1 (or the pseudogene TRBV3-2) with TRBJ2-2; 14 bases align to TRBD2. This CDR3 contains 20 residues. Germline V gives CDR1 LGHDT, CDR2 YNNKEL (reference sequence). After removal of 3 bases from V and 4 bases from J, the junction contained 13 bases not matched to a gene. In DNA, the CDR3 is TGTGCCAGCAGCCAGGGACTAGCGGGAGCTGGTTTACAACGCACCGGGGAGCTGTTTTTT. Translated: CASSQGLAGAGLQRTGELFF.

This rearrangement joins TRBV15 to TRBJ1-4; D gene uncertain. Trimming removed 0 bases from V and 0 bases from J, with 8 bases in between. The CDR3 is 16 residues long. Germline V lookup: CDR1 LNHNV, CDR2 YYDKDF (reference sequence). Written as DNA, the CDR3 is TGTGCCACCAGCAGAGACAGCGGGGCAACTAATGAAAAACTGTTTTTT. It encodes CATSRDSGATNEKLFF.

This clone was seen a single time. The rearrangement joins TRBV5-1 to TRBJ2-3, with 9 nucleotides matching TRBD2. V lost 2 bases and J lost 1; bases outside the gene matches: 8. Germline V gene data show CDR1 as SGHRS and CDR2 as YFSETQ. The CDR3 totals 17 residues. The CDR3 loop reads CASSLSRLAERTDTQYF. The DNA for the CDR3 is TGCGCCAGCAGCTTATCCCGACTAGCGGAACGCACAGATACGCAGTATTTT.

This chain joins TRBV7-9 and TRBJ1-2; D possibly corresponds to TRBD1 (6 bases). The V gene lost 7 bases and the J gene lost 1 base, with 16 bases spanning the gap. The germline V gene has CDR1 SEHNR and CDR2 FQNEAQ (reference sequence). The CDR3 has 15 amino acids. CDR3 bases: TGTGCCAGCACCATCATACAGGGCTTTAACTATGGCTACACCTTC. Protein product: CASTIIQGFNYGYTF.

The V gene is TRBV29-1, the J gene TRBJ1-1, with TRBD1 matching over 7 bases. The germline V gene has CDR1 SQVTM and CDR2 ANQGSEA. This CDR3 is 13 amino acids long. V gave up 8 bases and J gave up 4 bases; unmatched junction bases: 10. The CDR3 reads CSIRQGRGTEAFF. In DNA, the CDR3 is TGCAGCATAAGACAGGGTAGGGGCACTGAAGCTTTCTTT.

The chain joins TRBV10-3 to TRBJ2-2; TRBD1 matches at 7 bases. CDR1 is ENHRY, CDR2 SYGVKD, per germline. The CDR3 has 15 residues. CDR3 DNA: TGTGCTTCCAGGGAAGGACAGGTCGACACCGGGGAGCTGTTTTTT. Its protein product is CASREGQVDTGELFF.

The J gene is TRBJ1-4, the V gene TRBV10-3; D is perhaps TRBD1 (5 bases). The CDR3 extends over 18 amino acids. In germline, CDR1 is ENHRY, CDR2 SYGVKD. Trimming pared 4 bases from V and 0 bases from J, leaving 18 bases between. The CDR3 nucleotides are TGTGCCATCAGTGGGGGCAGAGCAGCAGAATCAACTAATGAAAAACTGTTTTTT. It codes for CAISGGRAAESTNEKLFF.

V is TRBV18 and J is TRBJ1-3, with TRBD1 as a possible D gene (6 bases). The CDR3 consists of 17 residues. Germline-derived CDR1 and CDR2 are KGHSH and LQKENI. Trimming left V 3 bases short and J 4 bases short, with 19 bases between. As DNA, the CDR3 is TGTGCCAGCTCACCCGCTTTAGGGGGTACAGCAGGAAACACCATATATTTT. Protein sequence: CASSPALGGTAGNTIYF.

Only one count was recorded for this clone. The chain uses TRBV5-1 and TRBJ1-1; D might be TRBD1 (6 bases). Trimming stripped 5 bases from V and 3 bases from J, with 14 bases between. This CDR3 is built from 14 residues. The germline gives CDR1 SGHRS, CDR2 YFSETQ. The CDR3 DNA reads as TGCGCCAGCAGAGCGGGTCAGGGGTACACTGAAGCTTTCTTT. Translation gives CASRAGQGYTEAFF.

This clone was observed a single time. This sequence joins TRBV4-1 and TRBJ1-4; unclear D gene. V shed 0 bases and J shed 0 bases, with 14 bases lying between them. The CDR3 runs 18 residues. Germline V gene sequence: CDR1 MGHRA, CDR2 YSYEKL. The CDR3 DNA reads TGCGCCAGCAGCCAAGATCAGGAAGACGGAGCAACTAATGAAAAACTGTTTTTT. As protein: CASSQDQEDGATNEKLFF.

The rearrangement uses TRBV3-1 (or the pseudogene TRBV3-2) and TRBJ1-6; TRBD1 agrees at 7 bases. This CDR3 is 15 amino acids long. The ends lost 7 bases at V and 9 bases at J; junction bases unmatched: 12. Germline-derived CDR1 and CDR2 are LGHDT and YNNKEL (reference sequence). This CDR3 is CASTPGGQSGSPLHF. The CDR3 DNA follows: TGTGCCAGCACCCCGGGGGGACAGTCAGGTTCACCCCTCCACTTT.

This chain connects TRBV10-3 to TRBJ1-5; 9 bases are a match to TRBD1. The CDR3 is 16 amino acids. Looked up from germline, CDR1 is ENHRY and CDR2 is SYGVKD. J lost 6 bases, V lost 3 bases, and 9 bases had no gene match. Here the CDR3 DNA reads TGTGCCATCAGTGATCTGGGGGGACAGGGCGGTCAGCCCCAGCATTTT. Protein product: CAISDLGGQGGQPQHF.